These 31 T cell receptor beta chains were sequenced from one sample in a study of T-cell memory formation after mild COVID-19. TCRdb re-called the 5' RACE reads with MiXCR, one entry per CDR3 protein. The sample yields hundreds of thousands of distinct CDR3 sequences, 20% seen once. The sequencing sample was made of PBMCs or a T cell subset sorted from them (not recorded which). The receptors were gathered from an adult woman who had mild COVID-19 (a few samples of this study predate the infection). Cell type and time point are not known.

The chain links TRBV11-3 to TRBJ2-1, with D uncertain. V lost 0 bases to trimming and J lost 10 bases, with 7 bases between them. This CDR3 region has 12 residues. From germline, CDR1 is SGHNT and CDR2 YENEEA. The CDR3, as DNA: TGTGCCAGCAGCTTAGATGAGAGGGAGCAGTTCTTC. Residues: CASSLDEREQFF.

This clonotype was observed at least ten times. This chain uses TRBV29-1 with TRBJ1-1, with TRBD1 as a possible D gene (5 bases). Germline CDR1 SQVTM, CDR2 ANQGSEA. This CDR3 has 13 residues. Trimming took 7 bases from V and 3 from J, leaving 15 bases between them. This CDR3 is CSGGQGGDTEAFF. CDR3 DNA sequence: TGCAGCGGTGGCCAGGGTGGGGACACTGAAGCTTTCTTT.

This clonotype appeared once. The J gene is TRBJ1-5, the V gene TRBV6-5; D unclear. Germline V lookup: CDR1 MNHEY, CDR2 SVGAGI. This CDR3 has 15 amino acids. V was shortened by 0 bases and J by 10 bases, with 16 bases between the two germline ends. This chain's CDR3 is CASSYSGPGISPQHF. The CDR3 region has the DNA TGTGCCAGCAGTTACTCCGGACCGGGAATCAGCCCCCAGCATTTT.

A few counts support this clonotype. J is TRBJ1-2 and V is TRBV12-3 or TRBV12-4; no firm D call. This CDR3 region has 13 residues. Trimming shortened V by 1 base and J by 8 bases, and 11 bases separated the two germline ends. This CDR3 reads CASSLEIIRGYTF. In nucleotides, the CDR3 is TGTGCCAGCAGTTTAGAGATAATTCGAGGCTACACCTTC.

The chain links TRBV4-1 to TRBJ2-2; the D gene is possibly TRBD1 (6 bases). From germline, CDR1 is MGHRA and CDR2 YSYEKL. The CDR3 has 14 amino acids. Trimming shortened V by 4 bases and J by 7 bases, and 13 bases separated the two germline ends. CDR3 sequence (DNA): TGCGCCAGCAGCCCGGTGGGGGCAGACGGGGAGCTGTTTTTT. It specifies CASSPVGADGELFF.

The chain carries TRBV20-1 and TRBJ2-7; maybe TRBD2 (6 bases). Trimming took 0 bases from V and 0 from J, leaving 12 bases between them. The germline V gene encodes CDR1 DFQATT and CDR2 SNEGSKA (reference sequence). This CDR3 region has 15 residues. CDR3 in DNA: TGCAGTGCTAGAGACCTACAGGACTACTCCTACGAGCAGTACTTC. This translates into CSARDLQDYSYEQYF.

There are a few counts of this clonotype. The chain joins TRBV6-1 to TRBJ1-2, with a possible D match to TRBD1 (5 bases). Germline V gene data show CDR1 as MNHNS and CDR2 as SASEGT. This CDR3 spans 12 amino acids. Trimming pared 7 bases from V and 10 bases from J, leaving 16 bases between. The CDR3 DNA sequence: TGTGCCAGCATCACGGGACGTGTTGTCTACACCTTC. Protein product: CASITGRVVYTF.

The chain couples TRBV7-9 to TRBJ2-5; D might be TRBD2 (5 bases). CDR3 length: 14 residues. Looked up from germline, CDR1 is SEHNR and CDR2 is FQNEAQ (reference sequence). The germline V and J ends were trimmed by 6 bases and 1 base, with 12 bases remaining between them. The CDR3 loop is CASSPMDFQETQYF. CDR3 in DNA: TGTGCCAGCAGTCCCATGGACTTCCAAGAGACCCAGTACTTC.

This clonotype was seen a few times. V and J are TRBV12-3 or TRBV12-4 and TRBJ1-4, with no clear D. V was cut by 5 bases and J by 0 bases, with 16 bases left in between. There are 17 residues in the CDR3. As DNA, the CDR3 is TGTGCCAGCAGTCAAGCGAAATGGACCGCAACTAATGAAAAACTGTTTTTT. Translation: CASSQAKWTATNEKLFF.

This clonotype has more than one count but fewer than ten. The chain employs TRBV4-2 and TRBJ2-7; the match to TRBD1 covers 7 bases. The CDR3 loop spans 15 amino acids. The V gene's germline CDR1 is LGHNA and CDR2 YNFKEQ. The J segment lost 6 bases and the V segment lost 4 bases, leaving 12 bases of the junction unmatched. CDR3 in DNA: TGTGCCAGCAGCCCTCCGACAGGGTCGGGTGTCGAGCAGTACTTC. Translation gives CASSPPTGSGVEQYF.

The V gene is TRBV12-3 or TRBV12-4, the J gene TRBJ1-1; 9 bases match TRBD1. With V trimmed by 10 bases and J by 6 bases, 12 bases remained unmatched. The length of the CDR3 is 14 residues. CDR3 loop: CATKQGAGDPEAFF. CDR3 sequence (DNA): TGTGCCACAAAACAGGGGGCAGGGGACCCTGAAGCTTTCTTT.

A few counts support this clonotype. The DNA of the CDR3 is TGCGCCAGCAGCTCCCTGGGACTAGCGGGAGACAATGAGCAGTTCTTC. It translates to CASSSLGLAGDNEQFF. V gene TRBV5-1 combines with J gene TRBJ2-1; 14 positions match TRBD2. V lost 3 bases to trimming and J lost 5 bases; unmatched junction nucleotides: 4. This CDR3 spans 16 amino acids. Germline V gives CDR1 SGHRS, CDR2 YFSETQ.

At least ten counts were recorded for this clonotype. The chain links TRBV5-1 to TRBJ2-3, with D unclear. Germline CDR1 is SGHRS and CDR2 is YFSETQ. This CDR3 has 14 residues. Trimming took off 0 bases at V and 4 bases at J, with 9 bases between the two ends. CDR3 region: CASSLGLSSDTQYF. In nucleotides, the CDR3 is TGCGCCAGCAGCTTGGGCCTCTCTTCAGATACGCAGTATTTT.

The table lists this clonotype with a few counts. The chain is built from TRBV19 and TRBJ2-1, with D perhaps matching TRBD2 (6 bases). The CDR3 is 15 residues long. CDR1 is LNHDA and CDR2 is SQIVND in the germline V gene (reference sequence). V dropped 0 bases and J dropped 5 bases, with 11 bases sitting between them. The CDR3 sequence is CASSIDATGDNEQFF. As DNA, the CDR3 is TGTGCCAGTAGTATAGATGCAACGGGAGACAATGAGCAGTTCTTC.

A few counts support this clonotype. This chain links TRBV5-1 with TRBJ2-6, with D maybe TRBD1 (6 bases). CDR1 SGHRS and CDR2 YFSETQ come from the germline V gene. The CDR3 sequence is 17 residues long. The ends were cut back, 2 bases at V and 0 bases at J, with 12 bases in the middle. CDR3 residues: CASSLPRTASGANVLTF. The CDR3 nucleotides are TGCGCCAGCAGCTTACCCCGGACAGCCTCTGGGGCCAACGTCCTGACTTTC.

V gene TRBV5-1 combines with J gene TRBJ2-5, with 16 bases lining up with TRBD2. The V gene end was trimmed by 4 bases and the J gene end by 5 bases; junction bases not matched to a gene: 8. From germline, CDR1 is SGHRS and CDR2 YFSETQ. The CDR3 consists of 17 residues. The CDR3 bases are TGCGCCAGCAGCGTCGGGACTAGCGGGAGGGCCGCCGAGACCCAGTACTTC. It codes for CASSVGTSGRAAETQYF. Drawing the rest from reference TRBV5-1 and TRBJ2-5, the complete variable domain is KAGVTQTPRYLIKTRGQQVTLSCSPISGHRSVSWYQQTPGQGLQFLFEYFSETQRNKGNFPGRFSGRQFSNSRSEMNVSTLELGDSALYLCASSVGTSGRAAETQYFGPGTRLLVL.

This chain uses TRBV20-1 with TRBJ1-1; possibly TRBD1 for D (5 bases). This CDR3 comprises 13 residues. Germline CDR1 DFQATT, CDR2 SNEGSKA (reference sequence). V lost 3 bases and J lost 11, with 19 bases in between. CDR3 region: CSASPDTSRLAFF. The CDR3, as DNA: TGCAGTGCTAGCCCGGACACCTCCCGTTTGGCTTTCTTT.

The V and J genes are TRBV24-1 and TRBJ2-7; D uncertain. The CDR3 is 13 amino acids. The V gene lost 3 bases and the J gene lost 2 bases, with 7 bases spanning the gap. Germline V gene sequence: CDR1 KGHDR, CDR2 SFDVKD. The CDR3 nucleotides are TGTGCCACCAGTGATCCCGGAGCCTACGAGCAGTACTTC. The encoded protein is CATSDPGAYEQYF.

This clonotype turned up a few times. The chain joins TRBV5-1 to TRBJ1-1, with 11 bases fitting TRBD1. The CDR3 extends over 17 amino acids. Germline V gene data show CDR1 as SGHRS and CDR2 as YFSETQ. Trimming removed 0 bases from V and 1 base from J; junction bases left unmatched: 5. The CDR3 DNA is TGCGCCAGCAGCTTGGCGCCGGGACAGGGGGGGAACACTGAAGCTTTCTTT. This encodes CASSLAPGQGGNTEAFF.

This clonotype was detected only a few times. V is TRBV6-1 and J is TRBJ1-1; no reliable D call. Trimming took 0 bases from V and 5 from J, leaving 10 bases between them. Looked up from germline, CDR1 is MNHNS and CDR2 is SASEGT. The CDR3 loop spans 14 amino acids. The CDR3 sequence: CASSEAVRGTEAFF. The CDR3, as DNA: TGTGCCAGCAGTGAAGCGGTTCGTGGGACTGAAGCTTTCTTT.

This clonotype was counted a few times. The gene calls are TRBV5-1 and TRBJ2-6; 11 nucleotides align to TRBD1. Germline V gene sequence: CDR1 SGHRS, CDR2 YFSETQ. This CDR3 spans 16 amino acids. With V trimmed by 7 bases and J by 3 bases, 6 bases remained unmatched. As DNA, the CDR3 is TGCGCCAGCGGCGGGACAGGGGGTGGTGGGGCCAACGTCCTGACTTTC. This gives the protein CASGGTGGGGANVLTF. Combining the CDR3 with reference TRBV5-1 and TRBJ2-6 gives the whole variable domain KAGVTQTPRYLIKTRGQQVTLSCSPISGHRSVSWYQQTPGQGLQFLFEYFSETQRNKGNFPGRFSGRQFSNSRSEMNVSTLELGDSALYLCASGGTGGGGANVLTFGAGSRLTVL.

At least ten counts were recorded for this clonotype. The chain's CDR3 is CASSPGPYEQYF. CDR3 DNA: TGTGCCAGCAGCCCAGGGCCCTACGAGCAGTACTTC. This chain connects TRBV7-9 to TRBJ2-7; a possible D gene is TRBD1 (5 bases). The CDR3 consists of 12 residues. CDR1 is SEHNR and CDR2 is FQNEAQ in the germline V gene (reference sequence). V lost 5 bases and J 2 bases, leaving 7 bases between the germline ends.

This chain connects TRBV7-6 to TRBJ2-1; TRBD2 matches 14 bases. Germline CDR1 reads SGHVS; CDR2 reads FNYEAQ. The V segment lost 4 bases and the J segment 3 bases; nucleotides outside the gene matches: 5. CDR3 length: 17 amino acids. CDR3: CASSSGLAGANYNEQFF. As DNA, the CDR3 is TGTGCCAGCAGCTCGGGACTAGCGGGGGCCAACTACAATGAGCAGTTCTTC.

This clonotype was counted a few times. The rearrangement joins TRBV12-3 or TRBV12-4 to TRBJ1-1; D is perhaps TRBD1 (5 bases). CDR3 size: 15 residues. Trimming removed 4 bases at V and 5 bases at J, with 17 bases between. In DNA, the CDR3 is TGTGCCAGCAGTTCGGGGTCGGGGGGGTTTACTGAAGCTTTCTTT. The encoded protein is CASSSGSGGFTEAFF.

The chain has TRBV12-3 or TRBV12-4 and TRBJ1-4, with D hard to call. CDR3 length: 13 residues. V gave up 6 bases and J gave up 5 bases, with 10 bases separating them. CDR3 DNA: TGTGCCAGCAGCTTCGGAGGGAATGAAAAACTGTTTTTT. The encoded protein is CASSFGGNEKLFF.

This chain links TRBV5-4 with TRBJ2-6; D is ambiguous. There are 14 residues in the CDR3. Per germline, CDR1 SGHNT and CDR2 YYREEE (reference sequence). The ends were cut back, 2 bases at V and 6 bases at J, with 9 bases in the middle. CDR3 bases: TGTGCCAGCAGCTTTCCTGGTAAGGCCAACGTCCTGACTTTC. As protein: CASSFPGKANVLTF. Looking up the rest from reference TRBV5-4 and TRBJ2-6 gives the full variable domain: ETGVTQSPTHLIKTRGQQVTLRCSSQSGHNTVSWYQQALGQGPQFIFQYYREEENGRGNFPPRFSGLQFPNYSSELNVNALELDDSALYLCASSFPGKANVLTFGAGSRLTVL.

This clonotype has just a few counts. J is TRBJ2-7 and V is TRBV6-5; D gene unclear. The length of the CDR3 is 13 residues. V was shortened by 2 bases and J by 3 bases, with 8 bases between the two germline ends. In germline, CDR1 is MNHEY, CDR2 SVGAGI. CDR3 loop: CASSYTRNYEQYF. CDR3 in DNA: TGTGCCAGCAGTTACACCCGTAACTACGAGCAGTACTTC.

This clonotype was counted between two and nine times. The chain couples TRBV7-8 to TRBJ2-5, with D hard to call. The ends were cut back, 4 bases at V and 4 bases at J, with 16 bases in the middle. Germline lookup yields CDR1 SGHVS and CDR2 FQNEAQ. CDR3 length equals 15 residues. CDR3 amino acids: CASSSRARSLETQYF. The CDR3 DNA sequence: TGTGCCAGCAGCTCCCGGGCCCGAAGCCTAGAGACCCAGTACTTC.

This chain links TRBV18 with TRBJ2-5, with a possible D match to TRBD1 (5 bases). CDR1 is KGHSH, CDR2 LQKENI, per germline. This CDR3 spans 16 amino acids. V was cut by 2 bases and J by 0 bases, with 13 bases left in between. The CDR3 here is CASSPGVAGYQETQYF. The CDR3 bases are TGTGCCAGCTCACCAGGAGTAGCAGGGTACCAAGAGACCCAGTACTTC.

The V gene is TRBV12-3 or TRBV12-4, the J gene TRBJ2-7; D may match TRBD1 or TRBD2 (5 bases each). This CDR3 has 13 residues. The germline V and J ends were trimmed by 7 bases and 2 bases, with 12 bases remaining between them. The CDR3 DNA is TGTGCCAGCATGGGGGACGGTGCCTACGAGCAGTACTTC. It translates to CASMGDGAYEQYF.

The genes are TRBV19 and TRBJ2-3; 13 bases are a match to TRBD2. Unmatched junction bases numbered 1, after V lost 3 bases and J lost 4 bases. Germline-derived CDR1 and CDR2 are LNHDA and SQIVND (reference sequence). This CDR3 contains 15 residues. CDR3 protein: CASSMTSGRSDTQYF. The CDR3, as DNA: TGTGCCAGTAGTATGACTAGCGGGAGGTCAGATACGCAGTATTTT.